The TCR beta chain described here comes from a study of T cells in localized non-small cell lung cancer. General study results and limits: Exceeding tumor, uninvolved adjacent lung had the highest T cell clonality. A median of about 58 of the top 100 tumor clones appeared in adjacent lung, which was paired and uninvolved.

The CDR3 spans 16 residues. Trimming took off 7 bases at V and 1 base at J, with 16 bases between the two ends. CDR1 is LNHDA, CDR2 SQIVND, per germline (reference sequence). Details on this clone: Its antigen remains unidentified.

Assay used: immunoSEQ multiplex PCR; TCRdb lists only in-frame clones, some missing. The data show around 83,000 clones, less than 85% seen once. The sequence was collected from a man between 40 and 69 years old with stage II squamous cell lung carcinoma. The starting material was PBMCs, obtained before any cancer treatment. The chain joins TRBV19 to TRBJ2-2; D gene uncertain. In DNA form, the CDR3 reads TGTGCCAGTACCAACAGCCCTAGGATGAACACCGGGGAGCTGTTTTTT. Amino acid sequence: CASTNSPRMNTGELFF. Full variable domain (missing parts from reference TRBV19 and TRBJ2-2): DGGITQSPKYLFRKEGQNVTLSCEQNLNHDAMYWYRQDPGQGLRLIYYSQIVNDFQKGDIAEGYSVSREKKESFPLTVTSAQKNPTAFYLCASTNSPRMNTGELFFGEGSRLTVL.